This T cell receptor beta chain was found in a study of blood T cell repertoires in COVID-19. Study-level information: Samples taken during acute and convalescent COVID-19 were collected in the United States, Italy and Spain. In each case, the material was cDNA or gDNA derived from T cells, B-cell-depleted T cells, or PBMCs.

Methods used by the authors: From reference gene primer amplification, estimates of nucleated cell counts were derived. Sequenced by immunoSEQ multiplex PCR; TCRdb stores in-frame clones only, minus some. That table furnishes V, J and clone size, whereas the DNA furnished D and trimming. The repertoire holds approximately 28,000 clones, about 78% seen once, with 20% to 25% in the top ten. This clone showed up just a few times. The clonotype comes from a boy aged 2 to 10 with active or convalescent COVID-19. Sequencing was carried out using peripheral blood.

The CDR3 loop is CASSLSGTPPYGYTF. For the CDR3, the DNA is TGTGCCAGCAGTTTATCCGGGACACCTCCCTATGGCTACACCTTC. The rearrangement joins TRBV6-5 to TRBJ1-2; tentatively, D is TRBD1 (6 bases). CDR1 is MNHEY, CDR2 SVGAGI, per germline. Trimming removed 4 bases from V and 4 bases from J, with 16 bases in between. The CDR3 has 15 amino acids.